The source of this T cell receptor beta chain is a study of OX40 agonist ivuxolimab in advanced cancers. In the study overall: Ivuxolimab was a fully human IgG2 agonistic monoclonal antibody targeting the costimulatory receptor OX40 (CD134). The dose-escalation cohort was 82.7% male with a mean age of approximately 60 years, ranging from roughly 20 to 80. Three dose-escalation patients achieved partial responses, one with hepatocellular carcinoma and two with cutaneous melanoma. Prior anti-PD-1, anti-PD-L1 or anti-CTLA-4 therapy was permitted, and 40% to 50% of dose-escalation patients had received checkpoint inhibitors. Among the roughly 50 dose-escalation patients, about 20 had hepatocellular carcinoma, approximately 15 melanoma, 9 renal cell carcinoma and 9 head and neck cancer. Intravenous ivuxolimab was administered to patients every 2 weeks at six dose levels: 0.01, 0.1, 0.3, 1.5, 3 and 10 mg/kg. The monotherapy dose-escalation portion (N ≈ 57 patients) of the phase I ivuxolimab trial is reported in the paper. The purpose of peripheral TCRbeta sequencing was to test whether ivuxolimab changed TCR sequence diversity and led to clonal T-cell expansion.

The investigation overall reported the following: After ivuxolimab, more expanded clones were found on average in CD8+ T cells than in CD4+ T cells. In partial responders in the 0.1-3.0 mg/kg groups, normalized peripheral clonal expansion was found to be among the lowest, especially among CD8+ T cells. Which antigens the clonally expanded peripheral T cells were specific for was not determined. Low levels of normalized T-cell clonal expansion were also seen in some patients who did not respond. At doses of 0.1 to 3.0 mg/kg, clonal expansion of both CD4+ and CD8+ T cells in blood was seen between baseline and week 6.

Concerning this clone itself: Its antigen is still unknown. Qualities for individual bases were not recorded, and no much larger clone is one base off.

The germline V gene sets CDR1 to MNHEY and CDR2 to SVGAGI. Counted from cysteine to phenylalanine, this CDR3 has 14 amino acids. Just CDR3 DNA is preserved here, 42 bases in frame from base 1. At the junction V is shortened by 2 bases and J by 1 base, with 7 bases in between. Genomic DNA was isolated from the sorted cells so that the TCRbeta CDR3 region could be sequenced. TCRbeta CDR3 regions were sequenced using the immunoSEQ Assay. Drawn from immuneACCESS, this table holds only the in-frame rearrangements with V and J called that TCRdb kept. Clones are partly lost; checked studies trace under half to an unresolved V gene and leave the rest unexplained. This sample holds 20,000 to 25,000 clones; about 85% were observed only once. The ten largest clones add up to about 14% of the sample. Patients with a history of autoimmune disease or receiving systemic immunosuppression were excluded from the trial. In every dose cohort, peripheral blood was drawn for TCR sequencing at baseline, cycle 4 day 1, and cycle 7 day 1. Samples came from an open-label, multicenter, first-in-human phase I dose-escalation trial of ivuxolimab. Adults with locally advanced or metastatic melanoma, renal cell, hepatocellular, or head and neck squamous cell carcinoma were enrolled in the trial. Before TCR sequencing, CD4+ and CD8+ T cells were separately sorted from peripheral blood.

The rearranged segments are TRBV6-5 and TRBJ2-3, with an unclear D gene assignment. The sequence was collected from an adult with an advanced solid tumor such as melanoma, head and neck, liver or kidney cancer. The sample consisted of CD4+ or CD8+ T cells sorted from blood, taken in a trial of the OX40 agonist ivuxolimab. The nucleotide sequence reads TGTGCCAGCAGTTACGGGCAGGGCACAGATACGCAGTATTTT. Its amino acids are CASSYGQGTDTQYF.